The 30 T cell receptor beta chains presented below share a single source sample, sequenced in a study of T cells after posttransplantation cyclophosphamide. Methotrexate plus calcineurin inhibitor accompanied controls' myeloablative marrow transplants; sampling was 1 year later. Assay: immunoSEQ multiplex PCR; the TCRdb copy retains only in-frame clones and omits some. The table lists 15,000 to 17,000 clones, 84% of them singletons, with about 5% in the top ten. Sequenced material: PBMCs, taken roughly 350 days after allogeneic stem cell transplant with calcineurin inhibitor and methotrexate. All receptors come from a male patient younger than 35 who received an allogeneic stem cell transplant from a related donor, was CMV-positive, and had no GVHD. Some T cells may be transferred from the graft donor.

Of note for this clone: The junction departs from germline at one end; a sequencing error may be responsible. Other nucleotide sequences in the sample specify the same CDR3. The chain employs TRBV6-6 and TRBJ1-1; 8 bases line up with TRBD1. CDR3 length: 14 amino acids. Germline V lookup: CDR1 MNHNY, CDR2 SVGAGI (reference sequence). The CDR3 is CASRRQGMNTEAFF. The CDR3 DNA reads TGTGCCAGCAGGAGACAGGGGATGAACACTGAGGCTTTCTTT.

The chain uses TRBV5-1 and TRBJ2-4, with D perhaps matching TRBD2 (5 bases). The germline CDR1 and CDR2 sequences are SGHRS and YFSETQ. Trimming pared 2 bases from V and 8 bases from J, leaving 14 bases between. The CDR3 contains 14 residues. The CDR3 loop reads CASSFGLSEDIQYF. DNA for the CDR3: TGCGCCAGCAGCTTCGGACTCTCAGAGGACATTCAGTACTTC. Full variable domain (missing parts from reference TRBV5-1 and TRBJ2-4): KAGVTQTPRYLIKTRGQQVTLSCSPISGHRSVSWYQQTPGQGLQFLFEYFSETQRNKGNFPGRFSGRQFSNSRSEMNVSTLELGDSALYLCASSFGLSEDIQYFGAGTRLSVL.

CDR3 protein: CASNDEPGYEQYF. The CDR3 bases are TGTGCCAGTAATGATGAGCCCGGCTACGAGCAGTACTTC. The J gene is TRBJ2-7, the V gene TRBV19; D is ambiguous. Germline lookup yields CDR1 LNHDA and CDR2 SQIVND (reference sequence). This CDR3 contains 13 residues. V was shortened by 7 bases and J by 3 bases, with 13 bases between the two germline ends.

The CDR3 loop is CASSEVRGSTEAFF. The CDR3 DNA is TGTGCCAGCAGTGAAGTCAGGGGGTCCACTGAAGCTTTCTTT. The rearrangement links TRBV2 to TRBJ1-1, with 7 positions matching TRBD1. The CDR3 has 14 amino acids. Germline V gene data show CDR1 as SNHLY and CDR2 as FYNNEI. Losses at the gene ends were 1 base for V and 4 bases for J; bases not matched to a gene: 3.

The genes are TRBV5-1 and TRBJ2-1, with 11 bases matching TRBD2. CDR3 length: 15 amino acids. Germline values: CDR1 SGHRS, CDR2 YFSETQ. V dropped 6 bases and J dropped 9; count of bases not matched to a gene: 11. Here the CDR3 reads CASMRLAGGGSEQFF. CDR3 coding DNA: TGCGCCAGCATGCGCCTAGCGGGAGGTGGGAGTGAGCAGTTCTTC. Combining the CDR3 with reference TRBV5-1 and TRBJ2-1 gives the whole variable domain KAGVTQTPRYLIKTRGQQVTLSCSPISGHRSVSWYQQTPGQGLQFLFEYFSETQRNKGNFPGRFSGRQFSNSRSEMNVSTLELGDSALYLCASMRLAGGGSEQFFGPGTRLTVL.

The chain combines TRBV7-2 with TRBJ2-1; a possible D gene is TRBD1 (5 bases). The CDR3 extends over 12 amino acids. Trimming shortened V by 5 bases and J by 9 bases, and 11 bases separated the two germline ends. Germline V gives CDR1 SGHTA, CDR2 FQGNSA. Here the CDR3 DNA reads TGTGCCAGCAGCCGATCTGACAGTGAGCAGTTCTTC. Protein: CASSRSDSEQFF.

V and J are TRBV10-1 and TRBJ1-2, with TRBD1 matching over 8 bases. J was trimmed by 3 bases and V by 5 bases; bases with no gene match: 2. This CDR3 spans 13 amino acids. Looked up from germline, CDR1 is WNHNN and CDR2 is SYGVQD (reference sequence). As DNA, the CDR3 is TGCGCCAGCAGTTTGGGACAGGACTATGGCTACACCTTC. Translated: CASSLGQDYGYTF.

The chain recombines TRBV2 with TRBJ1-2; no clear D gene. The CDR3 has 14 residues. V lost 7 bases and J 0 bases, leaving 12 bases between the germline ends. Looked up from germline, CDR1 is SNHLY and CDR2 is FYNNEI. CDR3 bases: TGTGCCAGCACTTCAGAAACCACTAACTATGGCTACACCTTC. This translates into CASTSETTNYGYTF.

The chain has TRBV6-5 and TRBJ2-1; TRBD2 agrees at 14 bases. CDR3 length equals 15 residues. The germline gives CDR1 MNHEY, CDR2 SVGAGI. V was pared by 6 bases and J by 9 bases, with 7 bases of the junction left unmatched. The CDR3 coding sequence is TGTGCCAGCAGGCCCGGGACTAGCGGGAGAGGTGAGCAGTTCTTC. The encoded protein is CASRPGTSGRGEQFF.

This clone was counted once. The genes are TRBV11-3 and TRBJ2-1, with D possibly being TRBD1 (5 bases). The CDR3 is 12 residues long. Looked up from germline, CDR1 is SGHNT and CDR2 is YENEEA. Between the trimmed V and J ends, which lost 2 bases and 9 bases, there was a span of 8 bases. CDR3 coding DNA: TGTGCCAGCAGCTTAATTGACAGTGAGCAGTTCTTC. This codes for CASSLIDSEQFF.

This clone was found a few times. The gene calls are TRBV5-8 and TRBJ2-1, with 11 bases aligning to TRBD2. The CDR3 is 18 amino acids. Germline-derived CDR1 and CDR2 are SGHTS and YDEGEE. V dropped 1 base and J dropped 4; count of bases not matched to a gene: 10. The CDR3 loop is CASSLYTSGGNVYNEQFF. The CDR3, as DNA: TGTGCCAGCAGCTTGTACACTAGCGGGGGTAACGTTTACAATGAGCAGTTCTTC. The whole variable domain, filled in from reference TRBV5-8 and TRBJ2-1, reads EAGVTQSPTHLIKTRGQQATLRCSPISGHTSVYWYQQALGLGLQFLLWYDEGEERNRGNFPPRFSGRQFPNYSSELNVNALELEDSALYLCASSLYTSGGNVYNEQFFGPGTRLTVL.

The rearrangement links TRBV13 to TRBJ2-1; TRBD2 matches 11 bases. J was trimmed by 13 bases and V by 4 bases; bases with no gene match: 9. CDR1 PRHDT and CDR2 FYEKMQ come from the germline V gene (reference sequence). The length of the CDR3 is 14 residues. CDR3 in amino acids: CASSSRLAGPIQFF. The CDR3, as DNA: TGTGCCAGCAGCTCCCGACTAGCGGGACCCATCCAGTTCTTC.

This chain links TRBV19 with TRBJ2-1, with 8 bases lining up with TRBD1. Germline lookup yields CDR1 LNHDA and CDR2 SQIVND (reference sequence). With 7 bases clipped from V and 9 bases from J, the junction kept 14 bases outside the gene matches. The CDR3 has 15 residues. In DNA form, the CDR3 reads TGTGCCAGTACGCCGGGACAGGTCTTGAACAGTGAGCAGTTCTTC. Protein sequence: CASTPGQVLNSEQFF.

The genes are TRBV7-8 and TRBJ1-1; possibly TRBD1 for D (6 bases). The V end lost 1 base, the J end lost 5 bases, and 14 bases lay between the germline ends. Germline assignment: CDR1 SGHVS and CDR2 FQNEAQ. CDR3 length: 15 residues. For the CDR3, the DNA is TGTGCCAGCAGCTTAGGCGATCAGGGGATGACTGAAGCTTTCTTT. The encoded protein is CASSLGDQGMTEAFF.

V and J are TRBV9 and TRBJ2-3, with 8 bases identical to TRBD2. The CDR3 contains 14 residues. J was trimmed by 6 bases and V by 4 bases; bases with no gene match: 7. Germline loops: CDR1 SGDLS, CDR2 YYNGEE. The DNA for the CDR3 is TGTGCCAGCAGCAACCGCCCGGGGGGGGATACGCAGTATTTT. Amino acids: CASSNRPGGDTQYF.

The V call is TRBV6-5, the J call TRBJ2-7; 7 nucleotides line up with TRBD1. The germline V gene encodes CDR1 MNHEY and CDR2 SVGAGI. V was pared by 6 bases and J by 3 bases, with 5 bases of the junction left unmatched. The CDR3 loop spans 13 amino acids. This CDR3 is CASRPTGNYEQYF. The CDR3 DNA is TGTGCCAGCAGACCGACAGGGAACTACGAGCAGTACTTC.

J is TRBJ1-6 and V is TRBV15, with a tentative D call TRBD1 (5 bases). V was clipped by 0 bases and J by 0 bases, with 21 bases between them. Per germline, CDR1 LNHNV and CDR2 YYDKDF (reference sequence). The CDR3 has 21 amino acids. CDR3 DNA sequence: TGTGCCACCAGCAGAGACCCTCTCATGACCGGGACTAGCTCCTATAATTCACCCCTCCACTTT. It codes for CATSRDPLMTGTSSYNSPLHF.

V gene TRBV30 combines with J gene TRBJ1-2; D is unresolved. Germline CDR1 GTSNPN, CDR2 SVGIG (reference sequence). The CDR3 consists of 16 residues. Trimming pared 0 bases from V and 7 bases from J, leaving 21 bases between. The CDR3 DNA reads TGTGCCTGGAGTGTACCAGGCGGGATCGGAGCGAGTGGCTACACCTTC. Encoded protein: CAWSVPGGIGASGYTF.

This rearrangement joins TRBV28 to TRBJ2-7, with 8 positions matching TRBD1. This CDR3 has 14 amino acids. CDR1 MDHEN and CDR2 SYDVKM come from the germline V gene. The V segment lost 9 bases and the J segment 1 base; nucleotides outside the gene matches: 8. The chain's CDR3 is CASKTGTGSYEQYF. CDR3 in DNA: TGTGCCAGTAAAACCGGGACAGGTTCCTACGAGCAGTACTTC.

This CDR3 reads CASSVGQSNTGELFF. For the CDR3, the DNA is TGTGCCAGCAGCGTAGGACAGTCGAACACCGGGGAGCTGTTTTTT. The chain is built from TRBV9 and TRBJ2-2, with D possibly matching TRBD1 (5 bases). The CDR3 runs to 15 residues. Trimming took 0 bases from V and 0 from J, leaving 6 bases between them. Germline V gene lookup returns CDR1 SGDLS and CDR2 YYNGEE. The variable domain in full, with the rest retrieved from reference TRBV9 and TRBJ2-2, is DSGVTQTPKHLITATGQRVTLRCSPRSGDLSVYWYQQSLDQGLQFLIQYYNGEERAKGNILERFSAQQFPDLHSELNLSSLELGDSALYFCASSVGQSNTGELFFGEGSRLTVL.

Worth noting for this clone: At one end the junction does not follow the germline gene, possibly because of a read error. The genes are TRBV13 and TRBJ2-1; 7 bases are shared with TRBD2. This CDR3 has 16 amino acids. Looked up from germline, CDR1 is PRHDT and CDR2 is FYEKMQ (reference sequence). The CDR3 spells CASSPQWEGSYSEQFF. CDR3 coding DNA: TGTGCCAGCAGCCCCCAATGGGAGGGGTCCTACAGTGAGCAGTTCTTC.

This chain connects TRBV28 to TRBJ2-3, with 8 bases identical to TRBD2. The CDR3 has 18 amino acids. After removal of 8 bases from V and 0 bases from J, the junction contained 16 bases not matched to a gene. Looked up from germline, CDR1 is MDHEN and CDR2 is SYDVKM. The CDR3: CASWIGAGVFTSTDTQYF. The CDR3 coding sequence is TGTGCCAGCTGGATCGGAGCGGGGGTGTTCACTAGCACAGATACGCAGTATTTT.

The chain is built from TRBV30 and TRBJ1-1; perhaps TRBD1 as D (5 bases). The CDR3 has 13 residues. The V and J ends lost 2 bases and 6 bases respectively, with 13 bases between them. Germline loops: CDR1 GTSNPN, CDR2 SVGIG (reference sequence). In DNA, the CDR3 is TGTGCCTGGAGTTTGACAGTGCTCGCTGAAGCTTTCTTT. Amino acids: CAWSLTVLAEAFF. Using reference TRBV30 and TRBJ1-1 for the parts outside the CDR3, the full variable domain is SQTIHQWPATLVQPVGSPLSLECTVEGTSNPNLYWYRQAAGRGLQLLFYSVGIGQISSEVPQNLSASRPQDRQFILSSKKLLLSDSGFYLCAWSLTVLAEAFFGQGTRLTVV.

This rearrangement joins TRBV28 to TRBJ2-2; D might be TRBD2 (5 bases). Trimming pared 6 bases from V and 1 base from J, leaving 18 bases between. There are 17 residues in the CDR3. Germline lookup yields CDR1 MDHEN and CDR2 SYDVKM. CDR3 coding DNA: TGTGCCAGCAGCCCGCTCTCGACTATCAGGAACACCGGGGAGCTGTTTTTT. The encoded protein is CASSPLSTIRNTGELFF.

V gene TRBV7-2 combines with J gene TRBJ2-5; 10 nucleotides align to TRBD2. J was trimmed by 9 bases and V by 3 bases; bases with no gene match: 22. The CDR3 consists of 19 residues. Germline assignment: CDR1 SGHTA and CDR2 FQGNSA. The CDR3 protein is CASSLRGSVSLAGVRSQYF. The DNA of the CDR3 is TGTGCCAGCAGCTTGCGGGGGAGCGTATCCCTAGCGGGAGTTAGGTCCCAGTACTTC. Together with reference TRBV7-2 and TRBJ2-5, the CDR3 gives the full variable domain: GAGVSQSPSNKVTEKGKDVELRCDPISGHTALYWYRQSLGQGLEFLIYFQGNSAPDKSGLPSDRFSAERTGGSVSTLTIQRTQQEDSAVYLCASSLRGSVSLAGVRSQYFGPGTRLLVL.

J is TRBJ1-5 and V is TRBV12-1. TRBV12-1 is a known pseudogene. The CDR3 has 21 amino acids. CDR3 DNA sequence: TGTGCCAGCAGCCCCACCCCGCGGGACCCAAATGGTTGTGGGTGCAATCAGCCCCAGCATTTT. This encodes CASSPTPRDPNGCGCNQPQHF.

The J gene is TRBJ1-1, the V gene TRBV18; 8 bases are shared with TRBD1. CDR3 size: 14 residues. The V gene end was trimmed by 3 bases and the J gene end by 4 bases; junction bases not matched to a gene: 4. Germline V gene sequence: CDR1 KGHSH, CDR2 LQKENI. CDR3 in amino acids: CASSPDRASTEAFF. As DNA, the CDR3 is TGTGCCAGCTCACCGGACAGGGCGTCCACTGAAGCTTTCTTT.

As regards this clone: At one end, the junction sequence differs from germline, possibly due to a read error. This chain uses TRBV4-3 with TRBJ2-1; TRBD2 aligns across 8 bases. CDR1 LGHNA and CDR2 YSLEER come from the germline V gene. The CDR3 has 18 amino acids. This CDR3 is CASSQLTLAGSSYSEQFF. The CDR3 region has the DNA TGCGCCAGCAGCCAATTGACCTTAGCGGGGAGCTCCTACAGTGAGCAGTTCTTC.

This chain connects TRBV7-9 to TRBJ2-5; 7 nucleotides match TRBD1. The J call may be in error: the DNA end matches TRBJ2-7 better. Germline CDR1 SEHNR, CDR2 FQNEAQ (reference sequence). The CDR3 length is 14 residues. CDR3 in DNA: TGTGCCAGCAGCTTAGAACAGGGGTCCCACGAGCAGTACTTC. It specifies CASSLEQGSHEQYF.

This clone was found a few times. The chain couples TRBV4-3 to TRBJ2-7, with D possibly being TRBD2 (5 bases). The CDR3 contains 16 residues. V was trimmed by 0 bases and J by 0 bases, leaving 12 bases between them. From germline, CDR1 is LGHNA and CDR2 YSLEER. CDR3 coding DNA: TGCGCCAGCAGCCAAGATCTGCGGGCCATCTCCTACGAGCAGTACTTC. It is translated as CASSQDLRAISYEQYF.